The present TCR beta chain was sequenced within a study of cytomegalovirus exposure and HLA in healthy donors. Study conclusions and caveats: Relative to equally common others, HLA-associated TCR beta chains showed greater clonal expansion in a later analysis.

In its sample, this clone was seen once. Its matching antigen is unknown. Researchers ran the PCR with 60 Vbeta and 13 Jbeta primers. Libraries were prepared by immunoSEQ multiplex PCR; TCRdb keeps only in-frame clonotypes and omits some of them. The sample holds about 200,000 clones; more than 75% are singletons and the top ten take 3% to 4%. Healthy bone marrow donors made up the donors. Germline V gene data show CDR1 as SGHTS and CDR2 as YDEGEE. The CDR3 is 16 residues long. Losses at the gene ends were 0 bases for V and 4 bases for J; bases not matched to a gene: 6. The chain uses TRBV5-8 and TRBJ2-5, with 10 bases aligning to TRBD1. The receptor was derived from a male donor in good health and CMV-seronegative. Sequences were obtained from PBMCs. In DNA, the CDR3 is TGTGCCAGCAGCTTGGCCTGGGGGACAGGGGTAGAGACCCAGTACTTC. Protein product: CASSLAWGTGVETQYF.